The sample holds a few counts of the clone carrying this T cell receptor beta chain. Its specificity is not known. A read error is possible here, since a much larger clone lies one base away. These data are taken from a study of T cell repertoires in cytomegalovirus infection. Broader study findings: HLA-C-restricted TCR beta clonotypes specific for CMV led the ex vivo response.

Each CDR3 protein gets one entry after TCRdb re-called the reads with MiXCR. The sample lists some 800,000 distinct CDR3 sequences; almost 30% were seen once. This specimen consisted of cultured CD8+ T cells from PBMCs, obtained from culture after CMV antigen stimulation. This clonotype was obtained from a human donor in good health (CMV status not recorded). Some clones in this sample may be carry-over from other donors' samples.

Written as DNA, the CDR3 is TGTGCCAGCAGCCAAGACAGGGGCTCTGAAGCTTTCTTT. It specifies CASSQDRGSEAFF. The genes are TRBV4-2 and TRBJ1-1; D perhaps matches TRBD1 (6 bases). CDR3 size: 13 residues. Germline V CDR1 and CDR2: LGHNA, YNFKEQ. V dropped 0 bases and J dropped 6 bases, with 8 bases sitting between them.